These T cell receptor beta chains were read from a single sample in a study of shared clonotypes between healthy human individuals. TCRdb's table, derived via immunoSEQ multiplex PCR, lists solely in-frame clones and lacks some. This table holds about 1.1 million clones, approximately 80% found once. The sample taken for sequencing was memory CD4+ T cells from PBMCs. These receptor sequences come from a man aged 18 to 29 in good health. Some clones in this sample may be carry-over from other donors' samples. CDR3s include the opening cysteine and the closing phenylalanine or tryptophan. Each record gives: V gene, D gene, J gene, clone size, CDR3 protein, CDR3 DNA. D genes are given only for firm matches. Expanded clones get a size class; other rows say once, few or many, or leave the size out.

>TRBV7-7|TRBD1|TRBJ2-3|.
CASSATGGRDTQYF
TGTGCCAGCAGCGCGACAGGGGGGCGAGATACGCAGTATTTT
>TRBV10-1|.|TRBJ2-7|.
CASQRGGGRTEQYF
TGCGCCAGCCAGAGGGGCGGAGGAAGGACCGAGCAGTACTTC
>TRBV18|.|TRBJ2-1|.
CASSPTVAYNEQFF
TGTGCCAGCTCACCTACTGTGGCCTACAATGAGCAGTTCTTC
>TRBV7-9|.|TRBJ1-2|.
CASSLVQGEDGYTF
TGTGCCAGCAGCTTAGTACAGGGTGAAGATGGCTACACCTTC
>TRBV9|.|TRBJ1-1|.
CASSQTWGENTEAFF
TGTGCCAGCAGCCAAACATGGGGGGAAAACACTGAAGCTTTCTTT
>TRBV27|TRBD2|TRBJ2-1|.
CASSLLSGRVNEQFF
TGTGCCAGCAGTTTACTGAGCGGGAGGGTCAATGAGCAGTTCTTC
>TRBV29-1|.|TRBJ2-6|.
CSALAFSGANVLTF
TGCAGCGCCCTAGCTTTTTCTGGGGCCAACGTCCTGACTTTC
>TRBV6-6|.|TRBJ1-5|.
CASSYGSGGSNQPQHF
TGTGCCAGCAGTTACGGATCGGGTGGTAGCAATCAGCCCCAGCATTTT
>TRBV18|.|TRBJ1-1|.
CATSPDGNTEAFF
TGTGCCACCTCCCCGGACGGGAACACTGAAGCTTTCTTT
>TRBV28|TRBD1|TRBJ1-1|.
CASSFRDRGRGRTEAFF
TGTGCCAGCAGTTTCCGGGACAGGGGGCGAGGGAGGACTGAAGCTTTCTTT
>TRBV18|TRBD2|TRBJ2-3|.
CASSPMTAGGSTDTQYF
TGTGCCAGCTCACCGATGACGGCCGGGGGGAGCACAGATACGCAGTATTTT
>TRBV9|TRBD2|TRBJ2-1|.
CASSVRESYNEQFF
TGTGCCAGCAGCGTGCGGGAGTCCTACAATGAGCAGTTCTTC
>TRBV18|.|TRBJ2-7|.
CASSPGLATYEQYF
TGTGCCAGCTCACCGGGACTTGCCACCTACGAGCAGTACTTC
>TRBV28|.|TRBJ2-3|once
CASKRENPDTQYF
TGTGCCAGCAAACGGGAGAATCCAGATACGCAGTATTTT
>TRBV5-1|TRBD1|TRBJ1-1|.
CASSPEYRGTTEAFF
TGCGCCAGCAGCCCCGAGTACAGGGGTACCACTGAAGCTTTCTTT
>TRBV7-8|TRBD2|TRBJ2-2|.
CASSFGTSGPTGTGELFF
TGTGCCAGCAGCTTTGGGACTAGCGGGCCTACAGGCACCGGGGAGCTGTTTTTT
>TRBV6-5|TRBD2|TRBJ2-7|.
CASSKQLAAYEQYF
TGTGCCAGCAGTAAGCAGCTAGCGGCATACGAGCAGTACTTC
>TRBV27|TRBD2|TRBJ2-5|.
CASSPSSLAVRETQYF
TGTGCCAGCAGTCCTTCCTCCCTAGCGGTCCGGGAGACCCAGTACTTC
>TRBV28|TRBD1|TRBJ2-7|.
CASSSKQGGSSYEQYF
TGTGCCAGCAGCTCTAAACAGGGGGGAAGCTCCTACGAGCAGTACTTC
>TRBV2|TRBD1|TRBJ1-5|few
CASSEAVGTGARQPQHF
TGTGCCAGCAGTGAAGCGGTAGGGACAGGGGCTCGGCAGCCCCAGCATTTT
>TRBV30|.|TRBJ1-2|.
CAWMRGVGGYTF
TGTGCCTGGATGAGGGGGGTGGGAGGCTACACCTTC